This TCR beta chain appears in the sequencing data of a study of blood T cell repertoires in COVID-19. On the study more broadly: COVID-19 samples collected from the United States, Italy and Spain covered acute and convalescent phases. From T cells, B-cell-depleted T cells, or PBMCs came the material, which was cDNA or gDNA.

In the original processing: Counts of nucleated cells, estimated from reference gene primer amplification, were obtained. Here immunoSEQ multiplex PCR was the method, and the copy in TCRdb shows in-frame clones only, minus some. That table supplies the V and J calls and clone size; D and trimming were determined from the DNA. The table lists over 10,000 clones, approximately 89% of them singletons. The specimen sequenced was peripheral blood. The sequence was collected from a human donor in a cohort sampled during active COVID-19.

The DNA of the CDR3 is TGTGCCAGTAGGGAGACAGGGGGTTCCTACGAGCAGTACTTC. Translated: CASRETGGSYEQYF. The chain carries TRBV19 and TRBJ2-7, with 9 nucleotides matching TRBD1. The V and J ends lost 6 bases and 1 base, in that order; junction bases with no gene match: 4. Germline lookup yields CDR1 LNHDA and CDR2 SQIVND (reference sequence). CDR3 size: 14 residues. The whole variable domain, remainder taken from reference TRBV19 and TRBJ2-7, is DGGITQSPKYLFRKEGQNVTLSCEQNLNHDAMYWYRQDPGQGLRLIYYSQIVNDFQKGDIAEGYSVSREKKESFPLTVTSAQKNPTAFYLCASRETGGSYEQYFGPGTRLTVT.